This passage covers 8 T cell receptor beta chains from one sample sequenced in a study of T cell clones after liver transplantation. This table comes from immunoSEQ multiplex PCR, and its TCRdb copy is limited to in-frame clones, with some not included. The table records 70,000 to 80,000 clones, more than 75% of them present only once. Sequencing was performed on CD4+ T cells from blood, taken before liver transplant. All receptors come from a human donor who received a liver transplant.

The V and J genes are TRBV5-1 and TRBJ2-3; TRBD2 aligns across 14 bases. Unmatched junction bases numbered 9, after V lost 4 bases and J lost 2 bases. Germline V lookup: CDR1 SGHRS, CDR2 YFSETQ. The CDR3 extends over 18 amino acids. The CDR3 DNA follows: TGCGCCAGCAGCCTGGGACTAGCGGGAGTTTTTGTCACAGATACGCAGTATTTT. Amino acid sequence: CASSLGLAGVFVTDTQYF.

This chain links TRBV7-9 with TRBJ1-3; 8 bases map to TRBD1. Germline loops: CDR1 SEHNR, CDR2 FQNEAQ (reference sequence). CDR3 length: 15 amino acids. V dropped 5 bases and J dropped 3; count of bases not matched to a gene: 6. The chain's CDR3 is CASSPRTGNGNTIYF. The CDR3 region has the DNA TGTGCCAGCAGCCCCCGGACAGGGAATGGAAACACCATATATTTT.

The genes are TRBV10-3 and TRBJ2-2, with TRBD2 as a possible D gene (6 bases). V lost 4 bases and J lost 5, with 14 bases in between. CDR3 length: 15 amino acids. CDR1 and CDR2 (germline): ENHRY, SYGVKD. CDR3 coding DNA: TGTGCCATCAGTGTCGGGACTCCCAGAACCGGGGAGCTGTTTTTT. This codes for CAISVGTPRTGELFF.

This rearrangement joins TRBV11-3 to TRBJ1-2; possible D gene TRBD1, 5 bases. The V end lost 5 bases, the J end lost 4 bases, and 14 bases lay between the germline ends. The CDR3 has 14 residues. CDR1 and CDR2 from the germline V gene are SGHNT and YENEEA. CDR3 sequence: CASSEARGTYGYTF. Here the CDR3 DNA reads TGTGCCAGCAGCGAAGCCCGAGGGACCTATGGCTACACCTTC.

A few counts support this clone. Here the CDR3 reads CASSLGVEGNTIYF. In DNA, the CDR3 is TGCGCCAGCAGCTTGGGAGTGGAGGGAAACACCATATATTTT. The rearrangement links TRBV5-1 to TRBJ1-3; D remains ambiguous. Trimming removed 0 bases at V and 4 bases at J, with 8 bases between. Germline CDR1 SGHRS, CDR2 YFSETQ. The CDR3 consists of 14 residues.

The rearrangement joins TRBV5-1 to TRBJ1-2, with 11 bases identical to TRBD1. Germline CDR1 and CDR2: SGHRS and YFSETQ. J lost 3 bases, V lost 4 bases, and 2 bases had no gene match. This CDR3 is 14 amino acids long. CDR3 sequence reads: CASSVGQGDYGYTF. Written as DNA, the CDR3 is TGCGCCAGCAGCGTGGGACAGGGGGACTATGGCTACACCTTC.

The CDR3 nucleotides read TGTGCCAGCAGCTCGGGACAGGAACAAGAGACCCAGTACTTC. Protein product: CASSSGQEQETQYF. This sequence joins TRBV5-4 and TRBJ2-5, with 8 bases that match TRBD1. J lost 2 bases, V lost 3 bases, and 3 bases had no gene match. The CDR3 consists of 14 residues. The V gene's germline CDR1 is SGHNT and CDR2 YYREEE (reference sequence).

The chain couples TRBV5-1 to TRBJ2-5, with D tentatively TRBD2 (5 bases). This CDR3 has 17 amino acids. The V gene lost 2 bases and the J gene lost 6 bases, with 23 bases spanning the gap. Per germline, CDR1 SGHRS and CDR2 YFSETQ. For the CDR3, the DNA is TGCGCCAGCAGCTTCTCATCGTGGGAGAGCCGAGGCAAGACCCAGTACTTC. Amino acids: CASSFSSWESRGKTQYF.